Below, 17 T cell receptor beta chains from the same sample are listed, as sequenced in a study of T cell responses to AZD1222 COVID-19 vaccine. Profiled with immunoSEQ multiplex PCR; TCRdb holds only in-frame clones, not every one. Of more than 100,000 clones detected, roughly nine tenths appear once; the ten largest clones hold over 1.2%. The source material was peripheral blood, sampled on day 0 of AZD1222 vaccination. All receptors derive from an adult in good health.

This clone was detected only once. V is TRBV18 and J is TRBJ1-2; D might be TRBD1 (5 bases). CDR3 length: 14 residues. CDR1 KGHSH and CDR2 LQKENI come from the germline V gene. Trimming pared 3 bases from V and 6 bases from J, leaving 14 bases between. The CDR3 nucleotides read TGTGCCAGCTCACCCATACAGGCGTCGGATGGCTACACCTTC. Translation: CASSPIQASDGYTF.

This clone was found once. The chain joins TRBV5-1 to TRBJ1-2, with TRBD1 identical over 8 bases. V lost 0 bases to trimming and J lost 3 bases; unmatched junction nucleotides: 10. This CDR3 contains 17 residues. Germline loops: CDR1 SGHRS, CDR2 YFSETQ. The chain's CDR3 is CASSLVGWDRTDYGYTF. The DNA for the CDR3 is TGCGCCAGCAGCTTGGTCGGATGGGACAGGACCGACTATGGCTACACCTTC.

This clone was found once. The chain couples TRBV5-1 to TRBJ2-5, with 11 nucleotides matching TRBD1. Germline V gives CDR1 SGHRS, CDR2 YFSETQ. The CDR3 consists of 16 residues. Losses at the gene ends were 4 bases for V and 4 bases for J; bases not matched to a gene: 9. This chain's CDR3 is CASSLRTGGASETQYF. In nucleotides, the CDR3 is TGCGCCAGCAGCCTCAGGACAGGGGGCGCGTCAGAGACCCAGTACTTC.

The chain is built from TRBV9 and TRBJ1-5; TRBD1 might be the D (5 bases). Deletions cut 3 bases from V and 2 bases from J, with 15 bases between. This CDR3 is built from 16 residues. Germline loops: CDR1 SGDLS, CDR2 YYNGEE. Written as DNA, the CDR3 is TGTGCCAGCAGCGAGGGAGGGACGGGGGGCAATCAGCCCCAGCATTTT. Translated: CASSEGGTGGNQPQHF.

This chain's CDR3 is CASSDPGSSGANVLTF. DNA for the CDR3: TGTGCCAGCAGTGACCCAGGGAGCTCTGGGGCCAACGTCCTGACTTTC. The chain recombines TRBV6-1 with TRBJ2-6; the D call may be TRBD1 or TRBD2 (5 bases each). The CDR3 has 16 residues. Germline V gene lookup returns CDR1 MNHNS and CDR2 SASEGT. The ends were cut back, 3 bases at V and 0 bases at J, with 9 bases in the middle.

This clone showed up just once. The V gene is TRBV2, the J gene TRBJ1-1, with unresolved D. The CDR3 extends over 14 amino acids. Germline CDR1 SNHLY, CDR2 FYNNEI. V lost 2 bases, J lost 0 bases, and 7 bases lay in between. CDR3 sequence reads: CASSERPMNTEAFF. The CDR3 DNA reads TGTGCCAGCAGTGAACGACCAATGAACACTGAAGCTTTCTTT.

The V and J genes are TRBV12-3 or TRBV12-4 and TRBJ1-2; D gene unclear. The CDR3 length is 13 residues. Trimming removed 3 bases from V and 6 bases from J, with 11 bases in between. Here the CDR3 DNA reads TGTGCCAGCAGTTTTTTCAGCGCTGATGGCTACACCTTC. As protein: CASSFFSADGYTF.

The chain links TRBV2 to TRBJ1-5, with 12 positions matching TRBD1. This CDR3 has 15 amino acids. Germline CDR1 reads SNHLY; CDR2 reads FYNNEI. Germline trimming cut 5 bases from V and 6 bases from J; bases unmatched to any gene: 5. CDR3 sequence reads: CASSMGTGGRQPQHF. CDR3 in DNA: TGTGCCAGCAGTATGGGGACAGGGGGCCGTCAGCCCCAGCATTTT.

The chain links TRBV7-3 to TRBJ1-6; the D is unclear. The CDR3 runs to 14 residues. The germline V gene has CDR1 SGHTA and CDR2 FQGTGA. Between the trimmed V and J ends, which lost 0 bases and 9 bases, there was a span of 9 bases. The CDR3 reads CASSLTADRSPLHF. The CDR3 nucleotides are TGTGCCAGCAGCTTAACCGCGGACCGTTCACCCCTCCACTTT. Combining the CDR3 with reference TRBV7-3 and TRBJ1-6 gives the whole variable domain GAGVSQTPSNKVTEKGKYVELRCDPISGHTALYWYRQSLGQGPEFLIYFQGTGAADDSGLPNDRFFAVRPEGSVSTLKIQRTERGDSAVYLCASSLTADRSPLHFGNGTRLTVT.

The chain employs TRBV6-5 and TRBJ1-2; D gene ambiguous. Per germline, CDR1 MNHEY and CDR2 SVGAGI. The CDR3 runs 12 residues. V was trimmed by 6 bases and J by 5 bases, leaving 10 bases between them. CDR3 nucleotides: TGTGCCAGCAGCCGGGGTCCTTATGGCTACACCTTC. Translated, it gives CASSRGPYGYTF.

The genes are TRBV5-4 and TRBJ1-1; 7 positions agree with TRBD1. Losses at the gene ends were 2 bases for V and 7 bases for J; bases not matched to a gene: 5. The CDR3 length is 13 residues. Germline V gives CDR1 SGHNT, CDR2 YYREEE (reference sequence). Here the CDR3 DNA reads TGTGCCAGCAGCTTCGGGACAGCCTTTGAAGCTTTCTTT. It encodes CASSFGTAFEAFF.

The chain uses TRBV15 and TRBJ2-6; TRBD2 is a possible D gene (6 bases). The germline V and J ends were trimmed by 1 base and 3 bases, with 10 bases remaining between them. Germline V lookup: CDR1 LNHNV, CDR2 YYDKDF (reference sequence). CDR3 length equals 16 residues. The CDR3 here is CATSRARGGGANVLTF. CDR3 DNA sequence: TGTGCCACCAGCAGAGCGCGGGGAGGTGGGGCCAACGTCCTGACTTTC.

The chain couples TRBV7-2 to TRBJ1-2, with a weak D call TRBD1 (5 bases). V was trimmed by 4 bases and J by 11 bases, leaving 20 bases between them. The CDR3 covers 14 residues. Germline-derived CDR1 and CDR2 are SGHTA and FQGNSA. As DNA, the CDR3 is TGTGCCAGCAGCTCACGAAACGACAGAACGGGGTACACCTTC. Translating gives CASSSRNDRTGYTF.

The chain couples TRBV29-1 to TRBJ2-4, with a possible D match to TRBD2 (6 bases). The CDR3 loop spans 14 amino acids. V was clipped by 4 bases and J by 2 bases, with 12 bases between them. Germline V gene data show CDR1 as SQVTM and CDR2 as ANQGSEA. The CDR3: CSVVGGSSKNIQYF. The CDR3 DNA follows: TGCAGCGTTGTCGGGGGAAGTTCCAAAAACATTCAGTACTTC.

This clone was detected only once. The chain recombines TRBV30 with TRBJ2-5; D gene unclear. V lost 4 bases, J lost 4 bases, and 7 bases lay in between. This CDR3 has 11 amino acids. CDR1 is GTSNPN and CDR2 is SVGIG in the germline V gene (reference sequence). The CDR3 nucleotides read TGTGCCTGGACGTCTGGAGAGACCCAGTACTTC. Its protein product is CAWTSGETQYF. Drawing the rest from reference TRBV30 and TRBJ2-5, the complete variable domain is SQTIHQWPATLVQPVGSPLSLECTVEGTSNPNLYWYRQAAGRGLQLLFYSVGIGQISSEVPQNLSASRPQDRQFILSSKKLLLSDSGFYLCAWTSGETQYFGPGTRLLVL.

The rearrangement links TRBV6-5 to TRBJ2-7, with TRBD1 identical over 9 bases. CDR3 size: 14 residues. J gave up 4 bases and V 4 bases, and 5 bases lay outside the gene matches. The germline V gene encodes CDR1 MNHEY and CDR2 SVGAGI. This CDR3 reads CASSLQGAPYEQYF. Here the CDR3 DNA reads TGTGCCAGCAGTTTACAGGGGGCGCCGTACGAGCAGTACTTC.

V gene TRBV7-8 combines with J gene TRBJ2-1; TRBD1 aligns across 7 bases. The V and J ends lost 4 bases and 10 bases, in that order; junction bases with no gene match: 10. Per the germline V gene, CDR1 is SGHVS and CDR2 is FQNEAQ. The CDR3 is made up of 14 amino acids. CDR3 loop: CASSYRVKTGEQFF. DNA of the CDR3: TGTGCCAGCAGCTACAGAGTGAAGACAGGGGAGCAGTTCTTC.